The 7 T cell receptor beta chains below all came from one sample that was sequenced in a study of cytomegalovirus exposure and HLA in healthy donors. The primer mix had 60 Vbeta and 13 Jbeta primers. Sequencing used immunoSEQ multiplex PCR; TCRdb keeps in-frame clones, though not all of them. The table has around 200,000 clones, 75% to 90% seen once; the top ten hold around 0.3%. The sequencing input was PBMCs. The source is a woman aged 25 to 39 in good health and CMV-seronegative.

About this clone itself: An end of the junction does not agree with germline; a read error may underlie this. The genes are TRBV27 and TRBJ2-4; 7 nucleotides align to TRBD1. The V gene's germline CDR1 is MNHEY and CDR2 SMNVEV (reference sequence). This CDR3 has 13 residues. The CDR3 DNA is TGTGCCAGCAGTTTCAGGGGGAAAAGCATTCAGTACTTC. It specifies CASSFRGKSIQYF.

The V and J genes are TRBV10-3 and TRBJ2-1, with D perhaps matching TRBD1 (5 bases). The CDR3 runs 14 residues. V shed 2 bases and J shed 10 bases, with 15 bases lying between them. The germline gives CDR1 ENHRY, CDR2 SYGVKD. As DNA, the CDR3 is TGTGCCATCAGTGAGGCCCCCGCAGGGAACGAGCAGTTCTTC. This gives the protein CAISEAPAGNEQFF.

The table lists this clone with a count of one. The CDR3 loop reads CASAKGLAGLNTGELFF. The CDR3 DNA reads TGCGCCAGCGCAAAAGGACTAGCGGGACTGAACACCGGGGAGCTGTTTTTT. This chain uses TRBV4-1 with TRBJ2-2, with TRBD2 matching over 12 bases. The V gene's germline CDR1 is MGHRA and CDR2 YSYEKL. The CDR3 consists of 17 residues. J lost 1 base, V lost 8 bases, and 8 bases had no gene match.

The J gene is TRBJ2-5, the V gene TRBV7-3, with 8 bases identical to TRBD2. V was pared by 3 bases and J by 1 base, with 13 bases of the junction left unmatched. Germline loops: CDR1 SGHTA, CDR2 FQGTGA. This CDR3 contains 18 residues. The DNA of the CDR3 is TGTGCCAGCAGCTTGTCCGGCCGTGCTAGCGGGTCCCAAGAGACCCAGTACTTC. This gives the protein CASSLSGRASGSQETQYF.

CDR3 bases: TGTGCCAGCAGTTCGATGGGTAGCGGGGGGGTTTTCAATGAGCAGTTCTTC. As protein: CASSSMGSGGVFNEQFF. The chain is built from TRBV2 and TRBJ2-1, with 11 bases matching TRBD2. V gave up 5 bases and J gave up 6 bases; unmatched junction bases: 12. CDR3 length: 17 amino acids. Looked up from germline, CDR1 is SNHLY and CDR2 is FYNNEI.

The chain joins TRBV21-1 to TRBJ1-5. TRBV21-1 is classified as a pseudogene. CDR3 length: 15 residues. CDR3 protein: CASSNGEDLDQPQHF. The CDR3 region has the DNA TGTGCCAGCAGCAACGGAGAGGATCTCGATCAGCCCCAGCATTTT.

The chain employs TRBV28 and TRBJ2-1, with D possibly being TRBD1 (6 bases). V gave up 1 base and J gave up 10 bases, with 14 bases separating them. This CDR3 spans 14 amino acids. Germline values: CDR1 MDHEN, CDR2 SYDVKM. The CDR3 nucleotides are TGTGCCAGCAGTTTATATAACAGGGCGGAGGAGCAGTTCTTC. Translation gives CASSLYNRAEEQFF.